This T cell receptor beta chain was captured in a study of a mutant IDH1 vaccine in newly diagnosed glioma. At the level of the study: Patients under treatment included about 60% males and around 38% females and had a mean age of roughly 43 years. Patients were pretreated with radiotherapy, temozolomide, or both, mostly both.

Stated time point: baseline, week 1 (first vaccination visit). Treatment in this sample: pre-vaccination baseline after standard-of-care therapy. Remarks on this clone: Its antigen is not identified.

Clones were read by immunoSEQ multiplex PCR, and TCRdb kept only the in-frame ones, dropping some. The sample has around 100,000 clones, roughly 82% seen once. Whole-study results and caveats: Seemingly, top peripheral T cell clonotype changes bore no relation to pseudoprogression. Across multiple MHC alleles, over 90% of patients had vaccine-induced responses.

This material consisted of PBMCs, taken from a glioma patient treated with radiotherapy, temozolomide or both. This sequence was found in a man between 35 and 55 years old with glioma. Some clones in this sample may be carry-over from other donors' samples.

DNA of the CDR3: TGTGCCGTTAACCAGGGACTGTCCAACTATGGCTACACCTTC. Its protein is CAVNQGLSNYGYTF. V is TRBV5-4 and J is TRBJ1-2, with D tentatively TRBD1 (5 bases). The CDR3 is made up of 14 amino acids. Germline assignment: CDR1 SGHNT and CDR2 YYREEE (reference sequence). V shed 10 bases and J shed 2 bases, with 18 bases lying between them.